This T cell receptor beta chain was retrieved from a study of beta chain features in type 1 diabetes. Study-level information: Sorted cells examined across all samples numbered around 100 million. Study-level results: In all four CD4+ subsets, TCRB CDR3 length was significantly, moderately reduced in type 1 diabetes.

What was sequenced were expressed TCRB transcripts, since all of the isolated RNA had been reverse transcribed. The assay was immunoSEQ multiplex PCR, and TCRdb's table has in-frame clones only and misses some. The sample gives roughly 250,000 clones, roughly 22% of which show up once; less than 0.035% is in the top ten. Turning to this clone: The antigen remains undetermined.

Trimming removed 3 bases from V and 2 bases from J; junction bases left unmatched: 4. This CDR3 is built from 14 residues. Germline V gene lookup returns CDR1 MDHEN and CDR2 SYDVKM. The rearrangement links TRBV28 to TRBJ2-7; 7 bases map to TRBD1. The TCR sequence derives from a woman aged 40-49 years with type 1 diabetes. The specimen sequenced was naive CD4+ T cells from blood. The chain's CDR3 is CASSLTGPTYEQYF. The CDR3 DNA follows: TGTGCCAGCAGTTTGACAGGGCCCACCTACGAGCAGTACTTC.